This T cell receptor (beta chain) was sequenced during a study of cytomegalovirus exposure and HLA in healthy donors. Study-wide points: A later analysis by the authors found several of the most significant clusters apparently linked to common viral pathogens.

Germline CDR1 MNHNS, CDR2 SASEGT. Trimming removed 6 bases from V and 8 bases from J; junction bases left unmatched: 6. The CDR3 covers 13 residues. About this clone itself: The antigen remains unidentified.

Use of 60 Vbeta and 13 Jbeta primers characterized the PCR. Profiling relied on immunoSEQ multiplex PCR, and the TCRdb table lists in-frame clones only, not all of them. The sample yields about 170,000 clones, 73% seen once. This clonotype was sampled from a woman aged 18-29 years in good health and CMV-seropositive. The sequencing input was PBMCs. The chain recombines TRBV6-1 with TRBJ1-4, with 7 bases aligning to TRBD1. DNA for the CDR3: TGTGCCAGCAGCGACAGGGATGTGGAAAAACTGTTTTTT. Its protein is CASSDRDVEKLFF.